What follows describes a single T cell receptor (beta chain). The record originates from a study of blood T cell repertoires in COVID-19. Original analysis: Amplifying reference gene primers gave estimates of nucleated cell counts. Assay: immunoSEQ multiplex PCR; the TCRdb copy retains only in-frame clones and omits some. V and J calls plus clone size are reproduced from that table; the DNA served to infer D and trimming. The sample has roughly 150,000 clones; approximately 80% are singletons. This TCR was recovered from a man between 65 and 85 years old who had been exposed to COVID-19. The sample taken for sequencing was PBMCs or T cells enriched from blood (not recorded which).

The CDR3 is CASSLALWTGTPRNQPQHF. The CDR3 DNA follows: TGTGCCAGTAGTTTAGCTTTATGGACCGGGACACCTAGAAATCAGCCCCAGCATTTT. This chain joins TRBV19 and TRBJ1-5; perhaps TRBD1 as D (6 bases). The V end lost 5 bases, the J end lost 4 bases, and 27 bases lay between the germline ends. This CDR3 has 19 amino acids. Germline loops: CDR1 LNHDA, CDR2 SQIVND (reference sequence).